The 15 T cell receptor beta chains presented below share a single source sample, sequenced in a study of cytomegalovirus exposure and HLA in healthy donors (dated by TCRdb to 2017 to 2019). The method behind the library was the immunoSEQ multiplex PCR assay. For the multiplex PCR, a mixture combining 60 forward primers for TCR Vbeta segments and 13 reverse primers for TCR Jbeta segments was used. Here the immuneACCESS table is served through TCRdb, limited to in-frame sequences with V and J called. Missing clones are a known gap in these copies; in checked studies unresolved V genes cover under half, and the rest lacks a known reason. The sample table holds 95,000 to 150,000 clones, of which around two thirds were seen once. The leading ten clones occupy approximately 8.2% of the sample. The sequenced material came from PBMCs. Receptors originate from a woman aged 40 to 50 in good health and CMV-seropositive.

The chain employs TRBV9 and TRBJ1-1; TRBD1 matches 10 bases. The CDR3 is 16 amino acids. The J segment lost 3 bases and the V segment lost 3 bases, leaving 8 bases of the junction unmatched. Germline values: CDR1 SGDLS, CDR2 YYNGEE. The CDR3 here is CASSGDRGLTDTEAFF. In DNA form, the CDR3 reads TGTGCCAGCAGCGGGGACAGGGGCTTGACGGACACTGAAGCTTTCTTT.

This chain joins TRBV25-1 and TRBJ2-1; no definite D call. CDR1 is MGHDK, CDR2 SYGVNS, per germline. The CDR3 has 14 residues. Between the trimmed V and J ends, which lost 3 bases and 0 bases, there was a span of 6 bases. In DNA, the CDR3 is TGTGCCAGCAGTGACCAGTACTCCTACAATGAGCAGTTCTTC. Translating gives CASSDQYSYNEQFF.

This chain connects TRBV5-1 to TRBJ1-2, with D perhaps matching TRBD1 (5 bases). V was trimmed by 0 bases and J by 5 bases, leaving 14 bases between them. This CDR3 is built from 15 residues. In germline, CDR1 is SGHRS, CDR2 YFSETQ. The CDR3 here is CASSLGGGSRYGYTF. CDR3 bases: TGCGCCAGCAGCTTGGGGGGCGGATCAAGGTATGGCTACACCTTC.

The V gene is TRBV6-5, the J gene TRBJ2-1; TRBD2 matches at 7 bases. The junction had 6 bases not matched to a gene; V was cut back by 6 bases and J by 1 base. CDR1 is MNHEY and CDR2 is SVGAGI in the germline V gene. The CDR3 contains 15 residues. CDR3 loop: CASRQSGESYNEQFF. The CDR3 coding sequence is TGTGCCAGCAGACAGAGCGGGGAGTCCTACAATGAGCAGTTCTTC.

The rearrangement uses TRBV28 and TRBJ1-2, with 7 nucleotides matching TRBD1. Germline lookup yields CDR1 MDHEN and CDR2 SYDVKM. V was pared by 4 bases and J by 4 bases, with 6 bases of the junction left unmatched. CDR3 size: 14 residues. CDR3 region: CASSSATGIYGYTF. The CDR3 DNA sequence: TGTGCCAGCAGTTCTGCGACAGGGATCTATGGCTACACCTTC.

The gene calls are TRBV16 and TRBJ2-7, with a tentative D call TRBD1 (6 bases). This CDR3 is built from 14 residues. Germline V gene lookup returns CDR1 KGHSY and CDR2 FQNENV. V lost 0 bases, J lost 3 bases, and 9 bases lay in between. The CDR3 nucleotides are TGTGCCAGCAGCCAATCGATAGGGGGCTACGAGCAGTACTTC. This gives the protein CASSQSIGGYEQYF.

This chain links TRBV5-6 with TRBJ2-1; no clear D gene. Germline V gene sequence: CDR1 SGHDT, CDR2 YYEEEE. This CDR3 is built from 16 residues. V was pared by 4 bases and J by 4 bases, with 18 bases between. The CDR3 DNA is TGTGCCAGCAGCCTGCTCGGCCGTATACTATACAATGAGCAGTTCTTC. Protein sequence: CASSLLGRILYNEQFF.

V gene TRBV6-5 combines with J gene TRBJ2-7, with no clear D. The germline V and J ends were trimmed by 4 bases and 6 bases, with 13 bases remaining between them. The CDR3 totals 13 residues. Germline CDR1 and CDR2: MNHEY and SVGAGI. In DNA form, the CDR3 reads TGTGCCAGCAGTTCCGCGATGAACAGCGAGCAGTACTTC. It codes for CASSSAMNSEQYF.

The sample holds a few counts of this clone. V and J are TRBV5-1 and TRBJ1-2; TRBD1 agrees at 7 bases. V lost 0 bases and J lost 7; bases outside the gene matches: 3. The CDR3 is made up of 13 amino acids. Germline CDR1 and CDR2: SGHRS and YFSETQ. The CDR3 reads CASSLGQGGGYTF. In nucleotides, the CDR3 is TGCGCCAGCAGCTTGGGACAGGGAGGTGGCTACACCTTC.

Worth noting for this clone: The junction and the germline gene differ at one end; a read error may be behind it. The chain carries TRBV9 and TRBJ2-7, with D tentatively TRBD2 (5 bases). The CDR3 runs 13 residues. Looked up from germline, CDR1 is SGDLS and CDR2 is YYNGEE. The CDR3 loop reads CASSVGQDYEQYF. CDR3 DNA sequence: TGTGCCAGCAGCGTCGGGCAAGACTACGAGCAATACTTC.

CDR3 protein: CASSPRVQETQYF. The CDR3 DNA reads TGTGCCAGCAGTCCCAGGGTCCAAGAGACCCAGTACTTC. The chain couples TRBV7-2 to TRBJ2-5; a weak D match, TRBD1 (5 bases). In germline, CDR1 is SGHTA, CDR2 FQGNSA. The length of the CDR3 is 13 residues. Trimming took off 6 bases at V and 1 base at J, with 9 bases between the two ends.

The CDR3 here is CASSWRGNGGYTF. The CDR3 nucleotides read TGTGCCAGCAGTTGGCGGGGAAATGGAGGCTACACCTTC. The J gene is TRBJ1-2, the V gene TRBV6-5; D unclear. The CDR3 covers 13 residues. Trimming stripped 4 bases from V and 8 bases from J, with 14 bases between. Germline V lookup: CDR1 MNHEY, CDR2 SVGAGI.

The V gene is TRBV7-9, the J gene TRBJ2-7, with 11 positions matching TRBD1. V lost 5 bases to trimming and J lost 2 bases; unmatched junction nucleotides: 5. This CDR3 has 15 amino acids. CDR1 and CDR2 from the germline V gene are SEHNR and FQNEAQ (reference sequence). The CDR3 coding sequence is TGTGCCAGCAGCCCTGGGGGACAGGGGGCCTACGAGCAGTACTTC. Translation gives CASSPGGQGAYEQYF.

This clone was counted a few times. CDR3 DNA sequence: TGTGCCAGCAGCACCTGGACAGGTCACTATGGCTACACCTTC. Translating it yields CASSTWTGHYGYTF. The chain employs TRBV9 and TRBJ1-2; the match to TRBD1 covers 7 bases. Germline CDR1 and CDR2: SGDLS and YYNGEE. Trimming removed 4 bases from V and 3 bases from J; junction bases left unmatched: 6. CDR3 length equals 14 residues.

The rearrangement joins TRBV5-1 to TRBJ2-5; no clear D gene. Germline lookup yields CDR1 SGHRS and CDR2 YFSETQ. The CDR3 sequence is 14 residues long. V gave up 5 bases and J gave up 5 bases, with 16 bases separating them. CDR3 amino acids: CASRIASFQETQYF. CDR3 coding DNA: TGCGCCAGCAGAATAGCCTCATTCCAGGAGACCCAGTACTTC.